These T cell receptor beta chains were read from a single sample in a study of chemoradiotherapy in HPV16-positive cancers. Sequenced by immunoSEQ multiplex PCR; TCRdb stores in-frame clones only, minus some. The sample records approximately 34,000 clones, around 89% being singletons. The sample here was blood, taken from a patient who underwent chemoradiotherapy. These receptors were taken from a human donor with HPV-associated anogenital cancer. The CDR3 runs from the conserved cysteine through the conserved F or W. A D gene is named only where the DNA matches it firmly. A row's size may be missing; if present it is once, few, many or a size class.

>TRBV6-6|TRBJ2-2|once|TRBD2
CASSKRLAANTGELFF
TGTGCCAGCAGCAAAAGACTAGCGGCAAACACCGGGGAGCTGTTTTTT
>TRBV7-6|TRBJ1-1|-|TRBD1
CASSIRTGNTEAFF
TGTGCCAGCAGCATCCGGACAGGGAACACTGAAGCTTTCTTT
>TRBV5-4|TRBJ1-1|-|-
CASSLAGEDTEAFF
TGTGCCAGCAGCTTGGCGGGGGAAGACACTGAAGCTTTCTTT
>TRBV5-1|TRBJ1-1|-|-
CASSVSGLRSEAFF
TGCGCCAGCAGCGTATCGGGACTGAGGTCTGAAGCTTTCTTT
>TRBV15|TRBJ2-2|-|-
CATSPRGSFSTGELFF
TGTGCCACCAGCCCCCGGGGTAGCTTCTCTACCGGGGAGCTGTTTTTT
>TRBV19|TRBJ2-1|-|-
CASRQATFYNEQFF
TGTGCCAGTAGACAGGCTACCTTCTACAATGAGCAGTTCTTC
>TRBV10-3|TRBJ2-7|-|-
CAISLDGTYEQYF
TGTGCCATCAGCCTGGACGGGACCTACGAGCAGTACTTC
>TRBV30|TRBJ2-7|-|TRBD1
CAWSVRDRVQEQYF
TGTGCCTGGAGTGTACGGGACAGGGTCCAGGAGCAGTACTTC
>TRBV11-3|TRBJ2-3|-|-
CASSQGPSTDTQYF
TGTGCCAGCAGCCAGGGGCCTAGCACAGATACGCAGTATTTT
>TRBV7-2|TRBJ2-7|few|TRBD2
CASTSRGGGLYEQYF
TGTGCCAGCACCTCACGGGGGGGAGGCTTGTACGAGCAGTACTTC
>TRBV4-3|TRBJ1-1|-|-
CASSQDLIPTGNGEAFF
TGCGCCAGCAGCCAAGATTTAATCCCTACAGGGAACGGTGAAGCTTTCTTT
>TRBV5-4|TRBJ2-5|-|TRBD2
CASSLVSSGEPGTQYF
TGTGCCAGCAGCTTGGTATCTAGCGGGGAGCCCGGGACCCAGTACTTC
>TRBV12-5|TRBJ1-5|few|TRBD1
CASGLRTGVADQPQHF
TGTGCTAGTGGTCTAAGGACAGGGGTGGCTGATCAGCCCCAGCATTTT
>TRBV5-1|TRBJ2-2|-|TRBD2
CASSRTSGGRNTGELFF
TGCGCCAGCAGCCGAACTAGCGGGGGTAGGAACACCGGGGAGCTGTTTTTT
>TRBV19|TRBJ1-4|-|TRBD1
CASSRGTGGEKLFF
TGTGCCAGTAGCCGTGGGACAGGGGGGGAAAAACTGTTTTTT
>TRBV5-1|TRBJ2-3|-|-
CASSLGPGADTQYF
TGCGCCAGCAGCTTAGGACCGGGGGCAGATACGCAGTATTTT
>TRBV5-8|TRBJ1-4|-|-
CASSEEQGWSNEKLFF
TGTGCCAGCAGCGAAGAGCAGGGTTGGTCTAATGAAAAACTGTTTTTT
>TRBV7-2|TRBJ2-1|-|-
CASSLGARRYNEQFF
TGTGCCAGCAGCTTAGGGGCGCGGCGTTACAATGAGCAGTTCTTC
>TRBV5-5|TRBJ2-1|once|-
CASRRAGYYNEQFF
TGTGCCAGCAGGAGGGCAGGGTACTACAATGAGCAGTTCTTC